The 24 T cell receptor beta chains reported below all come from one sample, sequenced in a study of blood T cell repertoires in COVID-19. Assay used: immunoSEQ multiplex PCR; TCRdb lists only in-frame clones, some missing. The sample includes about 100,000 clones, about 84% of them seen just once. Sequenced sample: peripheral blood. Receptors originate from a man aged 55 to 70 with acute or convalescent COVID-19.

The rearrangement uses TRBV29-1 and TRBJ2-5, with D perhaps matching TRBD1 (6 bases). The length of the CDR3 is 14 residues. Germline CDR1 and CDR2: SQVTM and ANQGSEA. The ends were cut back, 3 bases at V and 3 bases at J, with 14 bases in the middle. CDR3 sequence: CSVDSGQTKETQYF. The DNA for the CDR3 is TGCAGCGTTGATTCAGGACAGACGAAAGAGACCCAGTACTTC.

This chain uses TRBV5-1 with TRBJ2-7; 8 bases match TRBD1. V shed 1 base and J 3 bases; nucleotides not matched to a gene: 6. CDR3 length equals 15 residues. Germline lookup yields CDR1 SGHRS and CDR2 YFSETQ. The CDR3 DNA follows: TGCGCCAGCAGCTTGTTGTCAGGGGGCGTCTACGAGCAGTACTTC. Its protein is CASSLLSGGVYEQYF.

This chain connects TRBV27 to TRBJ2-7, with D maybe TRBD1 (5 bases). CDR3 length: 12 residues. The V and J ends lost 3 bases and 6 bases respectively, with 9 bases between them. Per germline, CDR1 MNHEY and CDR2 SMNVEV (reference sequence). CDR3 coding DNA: TGTGCCAGCAGTTTGAGGCAGGGCGAGCAGTACTTC. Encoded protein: CASSLRQGEQYF.

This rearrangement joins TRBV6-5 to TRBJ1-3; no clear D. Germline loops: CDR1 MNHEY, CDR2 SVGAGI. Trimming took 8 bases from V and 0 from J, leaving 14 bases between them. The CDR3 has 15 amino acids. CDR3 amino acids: CASEVAVRSGNTIYF. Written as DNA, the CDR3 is TGTGCCAGCGAAGTGGCAGTTCGCTCTGGAAACACCATATATTTT.

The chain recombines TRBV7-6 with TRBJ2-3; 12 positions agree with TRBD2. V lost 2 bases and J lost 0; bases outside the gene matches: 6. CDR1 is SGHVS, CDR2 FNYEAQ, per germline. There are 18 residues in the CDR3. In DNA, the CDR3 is TGTGCCAGCAGCTTAAGAGGACTAGCGGGGCCTAGCACAGATACGCAGTATTTT. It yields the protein CASSLRGLAGPSTDTQYF.

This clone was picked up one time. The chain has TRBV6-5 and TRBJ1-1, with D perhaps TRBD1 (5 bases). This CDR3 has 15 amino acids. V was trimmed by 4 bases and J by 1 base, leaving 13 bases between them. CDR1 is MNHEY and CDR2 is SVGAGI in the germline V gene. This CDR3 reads CASSFRTGENTEAFF. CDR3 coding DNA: TGTGCCAGCAGTTTCAGGACGGGGGAGAACACTGAAGCTTTCTTT.

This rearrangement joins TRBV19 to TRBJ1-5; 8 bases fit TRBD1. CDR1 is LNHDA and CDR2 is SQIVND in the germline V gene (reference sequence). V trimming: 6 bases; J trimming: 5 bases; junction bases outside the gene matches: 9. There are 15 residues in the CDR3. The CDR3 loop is CASRTPGQGHQPQHF. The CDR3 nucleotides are TGTGCCAGTAGAACCCCCGGACAGGGCCATCAGCCCCAGCATTTT.

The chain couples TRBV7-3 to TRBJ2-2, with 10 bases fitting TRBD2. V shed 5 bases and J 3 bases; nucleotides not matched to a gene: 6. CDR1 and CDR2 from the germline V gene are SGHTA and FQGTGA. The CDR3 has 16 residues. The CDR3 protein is CASSKGSGRDTGELFF. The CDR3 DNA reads TGTGCCAGCAGCAAGGGCAGCGGGAGGGACACCGGGGAGCTGTTTTTT.

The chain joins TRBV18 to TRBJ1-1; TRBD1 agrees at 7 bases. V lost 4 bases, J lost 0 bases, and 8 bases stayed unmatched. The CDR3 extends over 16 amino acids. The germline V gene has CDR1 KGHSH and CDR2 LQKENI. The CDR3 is CASSQQGRPMNTEAFF. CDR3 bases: TGTGCCAGCTCACAACAGGGGCGACCAATGAACACTGAAGCTTTCTTT.

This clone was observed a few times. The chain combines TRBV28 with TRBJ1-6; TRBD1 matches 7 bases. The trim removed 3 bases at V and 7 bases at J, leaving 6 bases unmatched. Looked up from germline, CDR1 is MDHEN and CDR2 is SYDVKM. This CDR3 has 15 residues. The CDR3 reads CASSLVSGGNSPLHF. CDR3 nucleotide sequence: TGTGCCAGCAGTTTGGTGTCAGGGGGGAATTCACCCCTCCACTTT.

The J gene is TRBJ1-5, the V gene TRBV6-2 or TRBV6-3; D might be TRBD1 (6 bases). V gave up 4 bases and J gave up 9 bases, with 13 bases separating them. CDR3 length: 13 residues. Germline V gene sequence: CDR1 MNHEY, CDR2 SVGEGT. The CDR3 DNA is TGTGCCAGCAGTTCAGCGATCAGGGGGCCCCAGCATTTT. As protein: CASSSAIRGPQHF.

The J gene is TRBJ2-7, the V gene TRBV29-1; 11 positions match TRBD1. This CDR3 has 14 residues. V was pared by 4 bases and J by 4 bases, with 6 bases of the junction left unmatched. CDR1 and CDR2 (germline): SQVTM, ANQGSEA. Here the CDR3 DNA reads TGCAGCGTTGGAGTCGGACAGGGGGCTTACGAGCAGTACTTC. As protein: CSVGVGQGAYEQYF.

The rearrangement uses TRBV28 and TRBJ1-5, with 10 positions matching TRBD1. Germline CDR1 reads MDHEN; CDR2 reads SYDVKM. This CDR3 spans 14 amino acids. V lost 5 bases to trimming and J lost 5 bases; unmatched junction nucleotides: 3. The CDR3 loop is CASSMGQGHQPQHF. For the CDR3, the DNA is TGTGCCAGCAGTATGGGACAGGGGCATCAGCCCCAGCATTTT.

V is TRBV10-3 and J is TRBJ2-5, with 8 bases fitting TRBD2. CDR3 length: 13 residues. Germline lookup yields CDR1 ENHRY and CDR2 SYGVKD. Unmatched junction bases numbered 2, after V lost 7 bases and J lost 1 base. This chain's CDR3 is CAINRGGQETQYF. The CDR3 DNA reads TGTGCCATCAACCGGGGGGGCCAAGAGACCCAGTACTTC.

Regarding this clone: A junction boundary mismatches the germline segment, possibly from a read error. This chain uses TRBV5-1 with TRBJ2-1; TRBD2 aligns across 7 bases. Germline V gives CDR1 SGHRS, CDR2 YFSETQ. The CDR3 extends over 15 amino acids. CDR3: CASNLGGSTYNEQFF. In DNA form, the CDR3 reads TGCGCCAGCAACTTGGGCGGGAGCACCTACAATGAGCAGTTCTTC.

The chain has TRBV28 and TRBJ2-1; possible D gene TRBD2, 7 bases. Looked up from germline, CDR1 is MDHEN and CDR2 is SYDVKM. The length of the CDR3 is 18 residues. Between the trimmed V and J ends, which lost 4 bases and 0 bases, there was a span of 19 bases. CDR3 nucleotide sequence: TGTGCCAGCAGTTCCTCCCAAGGGGGGGCCCGCTCCTACAATGAGCAGTTCTTC. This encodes CASSSSQGGARSYNEQFF.

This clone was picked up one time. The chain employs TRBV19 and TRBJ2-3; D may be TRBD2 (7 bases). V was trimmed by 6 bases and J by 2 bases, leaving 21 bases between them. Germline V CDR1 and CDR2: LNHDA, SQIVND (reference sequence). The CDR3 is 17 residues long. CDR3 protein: CASSSFGWGGNTDTQYF. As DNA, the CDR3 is TGTGCCAGTAGCTCATTTGGGTGGGGGGGCAACACAGATACGCAGTATTTT.

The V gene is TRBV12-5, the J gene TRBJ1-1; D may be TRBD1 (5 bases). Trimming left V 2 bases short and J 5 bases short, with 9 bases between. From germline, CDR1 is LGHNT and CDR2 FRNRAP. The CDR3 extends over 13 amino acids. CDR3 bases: TGTGCTAGTGGTTTGTCCGGGGGAACTGAAGCTTTCTTT. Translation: CASGLSGGTEAFF.

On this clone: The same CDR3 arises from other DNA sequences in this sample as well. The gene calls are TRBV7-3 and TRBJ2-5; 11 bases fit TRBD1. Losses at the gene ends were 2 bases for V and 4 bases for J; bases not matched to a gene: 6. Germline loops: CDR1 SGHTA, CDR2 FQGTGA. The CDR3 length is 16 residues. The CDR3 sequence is CASSLSGTGGPETQYF. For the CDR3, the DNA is TGTGCCAGCAGCTTATCCGGGACAGGGGGTCCAGAGACCCAGTACTTC.

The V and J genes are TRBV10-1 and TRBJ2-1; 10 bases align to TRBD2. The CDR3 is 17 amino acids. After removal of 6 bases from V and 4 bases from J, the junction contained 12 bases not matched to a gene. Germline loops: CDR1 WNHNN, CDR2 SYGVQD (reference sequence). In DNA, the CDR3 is TGCGCCAGCAGATCAGCGGGAGGGCCGATTGGATACAATGAGCAGTTCTTC. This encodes CASRSAGGPIGYNEQFF.

The DNA of the CDR3 is TGTGCCAGCAGTTACCGGGCGGGTGATTCCTACGAGCAGTACTTC. This gives the protein CASSYRAGDSYEQYF. The V and J genes are TRBV6-6 and TRBJ2-7, with a weak D call TRBD2 (5 bases). In germline, CDR1 is MNHNY, CDR2 SVGAGI (reference sequence). This CDR3 comprises 15 residues. V gave up 2 bases and J gave up 1 base, with 12 bases separating them.

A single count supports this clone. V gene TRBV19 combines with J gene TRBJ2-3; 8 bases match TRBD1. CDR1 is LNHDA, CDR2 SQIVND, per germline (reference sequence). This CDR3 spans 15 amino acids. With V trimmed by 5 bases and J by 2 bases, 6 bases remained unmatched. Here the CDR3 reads CASSPRTGNTDTQYF. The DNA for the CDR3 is TGTGCCAGTAGTCCCCGGACAGGGAACACAGATACGCAGTATTTT.

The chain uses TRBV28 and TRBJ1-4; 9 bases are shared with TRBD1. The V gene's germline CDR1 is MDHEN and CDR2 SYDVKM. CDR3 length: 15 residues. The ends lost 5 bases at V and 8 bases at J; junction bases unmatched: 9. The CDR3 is CASSQPGTGREKLFF. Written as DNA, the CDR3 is TGTGCCAGCAGTCAACCCGGGACAGGGAGGGAAAAACTGTTTTTT. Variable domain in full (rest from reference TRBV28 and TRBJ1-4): DVKVTQSSRYLVKRTGEKVFLECVQDMDHENMFWYRQDPGLGLRLIYFSYDVKMKEKGDIPEGYSVSREKKERFSLILESASTNQTSMYLCASSQPGTGREKLFFGSGTQLSVL.

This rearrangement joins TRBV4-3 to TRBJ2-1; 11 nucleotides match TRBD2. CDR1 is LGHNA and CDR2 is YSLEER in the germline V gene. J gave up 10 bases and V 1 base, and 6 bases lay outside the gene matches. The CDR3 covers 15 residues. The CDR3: CASSQGTSGSSEQFF. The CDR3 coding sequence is TGCGCCAGCAGCCAAGGTACTAGCGGGAGCAGCGAGCAGTTCTTC.